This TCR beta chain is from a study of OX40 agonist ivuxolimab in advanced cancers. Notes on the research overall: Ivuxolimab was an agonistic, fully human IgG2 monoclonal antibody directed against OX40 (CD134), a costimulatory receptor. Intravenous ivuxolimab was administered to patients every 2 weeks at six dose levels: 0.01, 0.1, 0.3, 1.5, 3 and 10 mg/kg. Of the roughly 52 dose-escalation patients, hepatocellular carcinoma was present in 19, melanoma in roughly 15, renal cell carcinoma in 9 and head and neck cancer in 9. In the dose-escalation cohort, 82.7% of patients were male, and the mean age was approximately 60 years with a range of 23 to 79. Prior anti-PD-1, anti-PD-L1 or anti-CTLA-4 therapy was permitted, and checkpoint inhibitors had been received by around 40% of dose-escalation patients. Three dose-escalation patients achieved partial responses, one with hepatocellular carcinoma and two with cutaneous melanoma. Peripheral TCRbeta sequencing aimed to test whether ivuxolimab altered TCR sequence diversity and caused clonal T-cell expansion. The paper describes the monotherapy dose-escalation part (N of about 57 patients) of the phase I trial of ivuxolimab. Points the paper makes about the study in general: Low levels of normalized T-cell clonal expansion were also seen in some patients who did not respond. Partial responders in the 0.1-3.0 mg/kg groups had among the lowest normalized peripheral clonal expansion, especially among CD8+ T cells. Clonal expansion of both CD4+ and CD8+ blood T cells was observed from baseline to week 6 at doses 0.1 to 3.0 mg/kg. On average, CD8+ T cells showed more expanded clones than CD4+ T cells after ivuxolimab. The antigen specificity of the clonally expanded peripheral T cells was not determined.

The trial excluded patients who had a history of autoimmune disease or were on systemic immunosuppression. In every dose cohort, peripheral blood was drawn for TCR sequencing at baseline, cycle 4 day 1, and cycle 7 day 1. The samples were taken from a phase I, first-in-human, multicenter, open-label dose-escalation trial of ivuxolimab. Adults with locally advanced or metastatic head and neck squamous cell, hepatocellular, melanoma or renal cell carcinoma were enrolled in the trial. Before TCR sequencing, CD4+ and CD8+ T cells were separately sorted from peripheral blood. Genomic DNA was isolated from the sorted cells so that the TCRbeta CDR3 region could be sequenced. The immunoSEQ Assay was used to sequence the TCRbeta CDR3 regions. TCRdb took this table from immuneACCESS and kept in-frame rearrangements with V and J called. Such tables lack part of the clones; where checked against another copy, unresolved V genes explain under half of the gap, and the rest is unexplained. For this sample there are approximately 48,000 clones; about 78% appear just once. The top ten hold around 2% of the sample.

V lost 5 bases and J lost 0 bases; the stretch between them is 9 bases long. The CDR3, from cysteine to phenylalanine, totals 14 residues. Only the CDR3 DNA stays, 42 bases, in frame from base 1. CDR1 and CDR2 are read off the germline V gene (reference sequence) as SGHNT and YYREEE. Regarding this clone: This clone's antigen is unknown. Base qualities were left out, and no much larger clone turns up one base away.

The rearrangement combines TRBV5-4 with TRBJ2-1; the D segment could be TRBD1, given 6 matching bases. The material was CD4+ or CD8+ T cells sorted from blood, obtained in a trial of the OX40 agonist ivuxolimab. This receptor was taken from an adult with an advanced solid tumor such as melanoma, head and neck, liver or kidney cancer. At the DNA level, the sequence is TGTGCCAGCAGTCCGACAGGCTCCTACAATGAGCAGTTCTTC. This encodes CASSPTGSYNEQFF. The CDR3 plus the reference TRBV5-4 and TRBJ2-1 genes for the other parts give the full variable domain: ETGVTQSPTHLIKTRGQQVTLRCSSQSGHNTVSWYQQALGQGPQFIFQYYREEENGRGNFPPRFSGLQFPNYSSELNVNALELDDSALYLCASSPTGSYNEQFFGPGTRLTVL.